The 7 T cell receptor beta chains presented below share a single source sample, sequenced in a study of patients and donors after allogeneic stem cell transplantation. Each CDR3 protein is one row after TCRdb ran MiXCR on the RT-PCR reads. The table has approximately 150,000 distinct CDR3 sequences, approximately 28% seen once. The specimen sequenced was blood, either unsorted or a sorted T cell fraction (not recorded which). Receptors were obtained from a human donor who was either an allogeneic HSCT recipient or a stem cell or donor lymphocyte infusion donor (not recorded which). It is not recorded whose cells these are; they may come from a transplant donor.

The genes are TRBV6-5 and TRBJ1-2; D call uncertain. Germline V lookup: CDR1 MNHEY, CDR2 SVGAGI. This CDR3 has 14 amino acids. Trimming took 2 bases from V and 2 from J, leaving 9 bases between them. The CDR3 loop reads CASSYGRKNYGYTF. In nucleotides, the CDR3 is TGTGCCAGCAGTTACGGGAGGAAAAACTATGGCTACACCTTC.

J is TRBJ2-7 and V is TRBV2; TRBD2 might be the D (5 bases). From germline, CDR1 is SNHLY and CDR2 FYNNEI. The CDR3 is 14 amino acids. V lost 7 bases, J lost 6 bases, and 19 bases lay in between. The CDR3, as DNA: TGTGCCAGCAATACGGGAACAGCCCGATCCGAGCAGTACTTC. Amino acid sequence: CASNTGTARSEQYF.

This clonotype occurred a few times. CDR3 bases: TGCAGTGCTAGCGGGACAGCCTACGAGCAGTACTTC. Translation gives CSASGTAYEQYF. J is TRBJ2-7 and V is TRBV20-1, with 7 bases identical to TRBD1. The CDR3 totals 12 residues. V lost 3 bases, J lost 2 bases, and 1 base stayed unmatched. Germline CDR1 is DFQATT and CDR2 is SNEGSKA (reference sequence).

This rearrangement joins TRBV12-3 or TRBV12-4 to TRBJ2-3, with 9 positions matching TRBD2. This CDR3 has 14 amino acids. Trimming cost V 3 bases and J 6 bases; bases outside gene matches: 4. CDR3 protein: CASSFVAGGDTQYF. For the CDR3, the DNA is TGTGCCAGCAGTTTTGTGGCGGGGGGGGATACGCAGTATTTT.

V gene TRBV20-1 combines with J gene TRBJ2-3, with unresolved D. The ends were cut back, 3 bases at V and 0 bases at J, with 16 bases in the middle. The CDR3 consists of 16 residues. Germline CDR1 and CDR2: DFQATT and SNEGSKA (reference sequence). The CDR3 loop is CSASWADAPSTDTQYF. The CDR3 DNA sequence: TGCAGTGCTAGCTGGGCGGACGCACCTAGCACAGATACGCAGTATTTT.

The CDR3 reads CSASPTRTGSYEQYF. The CDR3 DNA follows: TGCAGTGCTAGTCCTACGCGGACAGGGTCCTACGAGCAGTACTTC. This chain joins TRBV20-1 and TRBJ2-7; TRBD1 matches 8 bases. The V gene end was trimmed by 3 bases and the J gene end by 1 base; junction bases not matched to a gene: 8. CDR3 length equals 15 residues. Germline CDR1 is DFQATT and CDR2 is SNEGSKA (reference sequence).

This clonotype was counted only a few times. This chain uses TRBV20-1 with TRBJ2-3; D may be TRBD1 (5 bases). CDR1 is DFQATT and CDR2 is SNEGSKA in the germline V gene (reference sequence). The CDR3 consists of 15 residues. The ends were cut back, 4 bases at V and 0 bases at J, with 14 bases in the middle. Here the CDR3 reads CSANQPGSSTDTQYF. The CDR3 DNA follows: TGCAGTGCTAACCAGCCAGGGTCTAGCACAGATACGCAGTATTTT.